These 23 T cell receptor beta chains originate from one sample sequenced in a study of tumor-infiltrating lymphocytes in primary liver carcinoma. RNA isolated from unsorted whole blood supplied the blood RNA, with germline DNA also extracted. A primer in the constant region served to generate TCR beta cDNA from about 480 ng of total RNA. Each TCR beta library was derived from three nested multiplex PCR rounds that employed slightly modified ARM-PCR. Forward primers for TRBV1-TRBV30 and a C-beta reverse primer served the first two PCR rounds, at about 10 cycles each. TCRdb itself ran the multiplex PCR reads through MiXCR, one entry per CDR3 protein. The top ten hold about 6.3% of the sample, which has 300,000 to 400,000 distinct CDR3 sequences, approximately 65% seen once. Input material: peripheral blood. These receptors originate from a man aged 40-49 years with primary liver carcinoma and hepatitis B virus infection.

For this clonotype: This clone may be a read error of a much larger clone one base away. V usage is TRBV6-6 and J usage is TRBJ1-6; D is unresolved. V was clipped by 6 bases and J by 9 bases, with 15 bases between them. CDR3 length: 14 residues. Germline CDR1 is MNHNY and CDR2 is SVGAGI (reference sequence). In DNA form, the CDR3 reads TGTGCCAGCAGCCACGGAGAGGGTAGTTCACCCCTCCACTTT. It specifies CASSHGEGSSPLHF.

This clonotype was picked up one time. With a much larger clone just one base away, this may be a read error. The genes are TRBV6-6 and TRBJ1-1; D may be TRBD1 (6 bases). This CDR3 spans 13 amino acids. Germline CDR1 and CDR2: MNHNY and SVGAGI (reference sequence). The CDR3 DNA follows: TGTACCAGCACCGGGGACACGAACACTGAAGCTTTCTTT. Translation: CTSTGDTNTEAFF.

About this clonotype itself: This may come from a read error, since a much larger clone is one base off. V usage is TRBV10-3 and J usage is TRBJ2-1; no clear D gene. CDR1 and CDR2 (germline): ENHRY, SYGVKD. The V end lost 11 bases, the J end lost 3 bases, and 11 bases lay between the germline ends. The CDR3 spans 12 residues. The CDR3 DNA follows: TGTGCCCATGGCCAGGACTACAATGAGCAGTTCTTC. Translating it yields CAHGQDYNEQFF.

On this clonotype: It may be a read error: a sequence one base away is much more abundant. This chain links TRBV6-5 with TRBJ2-3; D is ambiguous. Germline CDR1 MNHEY, CDR2 SVGAGI. V lost 7 bases, J lost 6 bases, and 14 bases lay in between. The CDR3 is made up of 13 amino acids. The CDR3: CASTTPTEDTQYF. CDR3 DNA sequence: TGTGCCAGCACGACCCCCACCGAGGATACGCAGTATTTT.

This chain uses TRBV2 with TRBJ1-2; 7 bases are shared with TRBD1. The germline V gene has CDR1 SNHLY and CDR2 FYNNEI. The CDR3 is made up of 11 amino acids. DNA of the CDR3: TGTGCTAGAGATGACAGGGTTGGCTACACCTTC. Translated, it gives CARDDRVGYTF.

This clonotype was recorded a few times. The chain joins TRBV5-6 to TRBJ1-2; the D gene is possibly TRBD1 (5 bases). The germline V and J ends were trimmed by 0 bases and 6 bases, with 12 bases remaining between them. The germline V gene has CDR1 SGHDT and CDR2 YYEEEE. This CDR3 comprises 14 residues. The CDR3 DNA sequence: TGTGCCAGCAGCTTGGACGACAGATTACATGGCTACACCTTC. The encoded protein is CASSLDDRLHGYTF.

The chain joins TRBV5-6 to TRBJ2-5, with D possibly being TRBD2 (5 bases). Trimming took 4 bases from V and 7 from J, leaving 17 bases between them. Germline V gene lookup returns CDR1 SGHDT and CDR2 YYEEEE. The length of the CDR3 is 14 residues. CDR3 amino acids: CASSPIRVGGTQYF. In DNA, the CDR3 is TGTGCCAGCAGCCCAATCCGGGTCGGAGGGACCCAGTACTTC.

As to this clonotype: No conserved phenylalanine or tryptophan ends this CDR3, so it is likely a read error. Because the CDR3's place on the DNA is in doubt, the DNA is left out and the CDR3 is given as listed by TCRdb. J is TRBJ2-2 and V is TRBV11-3; no DNA check was done on the table's D call, TRBD1. CDR1 and CDR2 from the germline V gene are SGHNT and YENEEA. Counting both end residues, the CDR3 totals 15 amino acids. The CDR3 reads CASSSGTTNTGALSS.

This rearrangement joins TRBV24-1 to TRBJ2-3; 13 bases are a match to TRBD2. From germline, CDR1 is KGHDR and CDR2 SFDVKD. The CDR3 length is 16 residues. The junction had 5 bases not matched to a gene; V was cut back by 3 bases and J by 6 bases. The CDR3 region has the DNA TGTGCCACCAGTGATCGGACTAGCGGGAGTATGGATACGCAGTATTTT. Protein sequence: CATSDRTSGSMDTQYF.

This clonotype was counted a few times. A clone one base away is much larger, so this may be a read error. The V gene is TRBV4-2, the J gene TRBJ2-7, with TRBD2 identical over 12 bases. This CDR3 has 17 residues. From germline, CDR1 is LGHNA and CDR2 YNFKEQ. The junction had 8 bases not matched to a gene; V was cut back by 0 bases and J by 5 bases. The CDR3 sequence is CASSQDRLAGGYNEQYF. In nucleotides, the CDR3 is TGTGCCAGCAGCCAAGATCGGCTAGCGGGAGGGTATAACGAGCAGTACTTC.

The chain employs TRBV5-5 and TRBJ2-7; TRBD1 or TRBD2 may be the D gene (6 bases each). In germline, CDR1 is SGHKS, CDR2 YYEKEE (reference sequence). V lost 9 bases and J lost 2, with 18 bases in between. The CDR3 runs to 14 residues. The CDR3 DNA is TGTGCCACCGCGGAGGGACAAGCTGCCTACGAGCAGTACTTC. It yields the protein CATAEGQAAYEQYF.

This clonotype occurred many times. This chain uses TRBV4-3 with TRBJ2-5; 8 nucleotides agree with TRBD2. Germline CDR1 LGHNA, CDR2 YSLEER. Unmatched junction bases numbered 12, after V lost 5 bases and J lost 4 bases. This CDR3 comprises 16 residues. CDR3 in amino acids: CASSSGSGRGAETQYF. For the CDR3, the DNA is TGCGCCAGCAGCTCAGGAAGCGGGAGAGGGGCAGAGACCCAGTACTTC.

The chain is built from TRBV15 and TRBJ1-5; D remains ambiguous. Germline CDR1 is LNHNV and CDR2 is YYDKDF (reference sequence). The CDR3 loop spans 13 amino acids. The V end lost 6 bases, the J end lost 4 bases, and 10 bases lay between the germline ends. Written as DNA, the CDR3 is TGTGCCACCAGTTGGGCAGTTAATCAGCCCCAGCATTTT. Translating it yields CATSWAVNQPQHF.

This rearrangement joins TRBV7-3 to TRBJ2-2; D gene uncertain. Germline V lookup: CDR1 SGHTA, CDR2 FQGTGA. The CDR3 is made up of 15 amino acids. V lost 1 base, J lost 4 bases, and 10 bases lay in between. The CDR3 loop is CASSLIGGPTGELFF. The CDR3 region has the DNA TGTGCCAGCAGCTTAATTGGTGGACCCACCGGGGAGCTGTTTTTT.

Remarks on this clonotype: The junction shows a germline mismatch at one end, possibly a read error. CDR3 coding DNA: TGTGCCAGCGGCCTACTAGCGGGAGGGAACACCGGGGAGCTGTTTTTC. Encoded protein: CASGLLAGGNTGELFF. V is TRBV6-6 and J is TRBJ2-2; 13 bases are a match to TRBD2. Germline V gives CDR1 MNHNY, CDR2 SVGAGI (reference sequence). The CDR3 is 16 amino acids.

As regards this clonotype: Sequence at one end of the junction differs from germline and may be a read error. The J gene is TRBJ2-7, the V gene TRBV29-1; TRBD2 aligns across 10 bases. The CDR3 contains 13 residues. CDR1 is SQVTM and CDR2 is ANQGSEA in the germline V gene. Here the CDR3 reads CSVDASGSYKQYF. CDR3 DNA sequence: TGCAGCGTTGATGCTAGCGGGAGCTACAAGCAGTACTTC.

With regard to this clonotype: Its ends do not fully match the called genes, so a read error is possible. The chain is built from TRBV11-2 and TRBJ2-7, with TRBD1 matching 8 bases. The CDR3 sequence is 15 residues long. Germline V gene lookup returns CDR1 SGHAT and CDR2 FQNNGV. The CDR3 sequence: CASSPWDRTGYKQYF. The DNA for the CDR3 is TGTGCCAGCAGCCCCTGGGACAGGACAGGCTACAAGCAGTACTTC.

This sequence joins TRBV6-1 and TRBJ1-3; D gene unclear. Between the trimmed V and J ends, which lost 1 base and 0 bases, there was a span of 7 bases. This CDR3 has 15 residues. Per the germline V gene, CDR1 is MNHNS and CDR2 is SASEGT. In DNA form, the CDR3 reads TGTGCCAGCAGTGAAGACAGACTCTCTGGAAACACCATATATTTT. This codes for CASSEDRLSGNTIYF.

This clonotype occurred many times. The chain uses TRBV11-2 and TRBJ1-2; 10 nucleotides match TRBD1. The CDR3 extends over 16 amino acids. Germline CDR1 is SGHAT and CDR2 is FQNNGV. V trimming: 2 bases; J trimming: 2 bases; junction bases outside the gene matches: 5. The CDR3 DNA reads TGTGCCAGCAGCTTAAGGGCGGGACAGGGGAACTATGGCTACACCTTC. The encoded protein is CASSLRAGQGNYGYTF.

The chain is built from TRBV10-3 and TRBJ1-2; TRBD1 matches at 8 bases. Germline V lookup: CDR1 ENHRY, CDR2 SYGVKD. The J segment lost 7 bases and the V segment lost 5 bases, leaving 6 bases of the junction unmatched. The CDR3 is 13 residues long. The CDR3 DNA sequence: TGTGCCATCAGTCCCGGACAGGGACGTGGCTACACCTTC. Translated: CAISPGQGRGYTF.

A note on this clonotype: One junction end does not reproduce the germline sequence, and a read error may be involved. V gene TRBV11-3 combines with J gene TRBJ2-7; D unclear. Looked up from germline, CDR1 is SGHNT and CDR2 is YENEEA. The CDR3 is 15 amino acids. CDR3 in amino acids: CVSSLGATDSYEQYF. The DNA of the CDR3 is TGTGTCAGCAGCTTAGGAGCTACCGACTCCTATGAGCAGTACTTC.

Regarding this clonotype: A junction boundary mismatches the germline segment, possibly from a read error. This chain uses TRBV4-3 with TRBJ2-1; 8 positions agree with TRBD2. The length of the CDR3 is 16 residues. Germline-derived CDR1 and CDR2 are LGHNA and YSLEER. This chain's CDR3 is CARSQAGVGGGDEQFF. As DNA, the CDR3 is TGCGCCAGGAGCCAAGCCGGGGTCGGGGGGGGCGATGAGCAGTTCTTC.

As to this clonotype: Being one base from a much bigger clone, this may be a read error. The V and J genes are TRBV10-3 and TRBJ2-1; D is uncertain. The CDR3 has 11 residues. Germline V gene sequence: CDR1 ENHRY, CDR2 SYGVKD. The CDR3 nucleotides are TGTGCCATCAGTTCTTACAAAGAGCAGTTCTTC. Encoded protein: CAISSYKEQFF.